This T cell receptor beta chain was identified in a study of blood T cells in healthy people across ages. Regarding the study as a whole: Aged donors had fewer naive CD4+ cells and lower diversity than long-lived donors. No one knew whether donors had CMV, which possibly confounded expanded clonotype changes. Samples with more naive T cells showed higher observed beta diversity.

This CDR3 is built from 16 residues. V dropped 4 bases and J dropped 2 bases, with 18 bases sitting between them. Germline lookup yields CDR1 SGHTA and CDR2 FQGNSA. In regard to this clonotype: Its matching antigen is unknown.

With a J-beta primer mix and a sample-barcoded 5' primer, a second PCR ran 7 to 11 cycles. Tagging of each cDNA molecule was performed by a template-switch adaptor with 12 random nucleotides. TCRdb redid the calling of the 5' RACE reads with MiXCR, one entry per CDR3 protein. The sample has about 690,000 distinct CDR3 sequences, approximately 40% seen once; the top ten hold approximately 31%. This clonotype was sampled from a man at least 80 years old in good health. Sample: blood. The rearrangement joins TRBV7-2 to TRBJ2-7; D is possibly TRBD1 or TRBD2 (5 bases each). In DNA form, the CDR3 reads TGTGCCAGCAGCTCAAGAAGGGACGCACTCCCCTACGAGCAGTACTTC. It translates to CASSSRRDALPYEQYF.